This T cell receptor beta chain comes out of a study of lymphopenia after photon versus proton radiotherapy. Study-wide results and caveats: In patients who died, overall survival fell as post-nadir TCR diversity dropped more.

TCRdb's copy holds only in-frame clones and misses some; the assay was immunoSEQ multiplex PCR. The sample lists about 160,000 clones; approximately 90% were seen once. In the case of this clone: Its antigen remains unknown.

This CDR3 has 15 residues. The V gene end was trimmed by 6 bases and the J gene end by 2 bases; junction bases not matched to a gene: 7. Germline CDR1 reads KGHSH; CDR2 reads LQKENI. J is TRBJ2-7 and V is TRBV18; 10 bases fit TRBD1. The sample was peripheral blood, taken from a patient treated with photon-based radiotherapy. The sequence derives from a man aged 45-65 years with gastric cancer. The CDR3 DNA is TGTGCCAGCTCCACGACAGGGGGCGAAACCTACGAGCAGTACTTC. Protein: CASSTTGGETYEQYF. The variable domain in full, completed from reference TRBV18 and TRBJ2-7, reads NAGVMQNPRHLVRRRGQEARLRCSPMKGHSHVYWYRQLPEEGLKFMVYLQKENIIDESGMPKERFSAEFPKEGPSILRIQQVVRGDSAAYFCASSTTGGETYEQYFGPGTRLTVT.